This passage covers 31 T cell receptor beta chains from one sample sequenced in a study of shared clonotypes between healthy human individuals. The method was immunoSEQ multiplex PCR; TCRdb's version includes in-frame clones alone and lacks a portion of them. The data show approximately 640,000 clones, about two thirds seen once. Input material: memory CD4+ T cells sorted from blood. Subset indicated: CD45RA-negative fraction. These receptor sequences come from a young woman in good health.

In its sample, this clone was seen once. V is TRBV14 and J is TRBJ2-5; weak D call: TRBD2 (6 bases). Trimming removed 1 base from V and 3 bases from J, with 12 bases in between. The CDR3 totals 15 residues. The germline gives CDR1 SGHDN, CDR2 FVKESK. The CDR3 DNA is TGTGCCAGCAGCCAAGGGGCAATAGCGGAAGAGACCCAGTACTTC. Protein: CASSQGAIAEETQYF. Supplemented by reference TRBV14 and TRBJ2-5, the full variable domain reads EAGVTQFPSHSVIEKGQTVTLRCDPISGHDNLYWYRRVMGKEIKFLLHFVKESKQDESGMPNNRFLAERTGGTYSTLKVQPAELEDSGVYFCASSQGAIAEETQYFGPGTRLLVL.

The genes are TRBV10-1 and TRBJ2-1; 8 bases map to TRBD2. Germline CDR1 reads WNHNN; CDR2 reads SYGVQD (reference sequence). This CDR3 is built from 15 residues. The V segment lost 6 bases and the J segment 2 bases; nucleotides outside the gene matches: 6. DNA of the CDR3: TGCGCCAGCAGCCCCAGCGGGAGAACCTACAATGAGCAGTTCTTC. It codes for CASSPSGRTYNEQFF.

This chain joins TRBV28 and TRBJ1-5; the match to TRBD1 covers 10 bases. The CDR3 spans 15 residues. Unmatched junction bases numbered 6, after V lost 5 bases and J lost 5 bases. CDR1 is MDHEN, CDR2 SYDVKM, per germline. Here the CDR3 reads CASSGGTGVHQPQHF. CDR3 sequence (DNA): TGTGCCAGCAGTGGGGGGACAGGGGTTCATCAGCCCCAGCATTTT.

This clone has a handful of counts. The rearrangement links TRBV28 to TRBJ2-7; D tentatively fits TRBD1 or TRBD2 (5 bases each). This CDR3 comprises 12 residues. Germline V gene sequence: CDR1 MDHEN, CDR2 SYDVKM. The germline V and J ends were trimmed by 8 bases and 10 bases, with 18 bases remaining between them. The CDR3 region is CASQISPGPQYF. The CDR3 bases are TGTGCCAGCCAAATATCACCGGGACCTCAGTACTTC.

The V gene is TRBV5-1, the J gene TRBJ2-7; D unresolved. The CDR3 consists of 14 residues. Germline lookup yields CDR1 SGHRS and CDR2 YFSETQ. V was pared by 2 bases and J by 0 bases, with 9 bases between. This chain's CDR3 is CASSFGRSSYEQYF. Written as DNA, the CDR3 is TGCGCCAGCAGCTTTGGCAGGAGCTCCTACGAGCAGTACTTC.

The chain recombines TRBV6-6 with TRBJ2-7; TRBD2 aligns across 8 bases. Per germline, CDR1 MNHNY and CDR2 SVGAGI (reference sequence). V dropped 5 bases and J dropped 5; count of bases not matched to a gene: 8. CDR3 length: 14 residues. CDR3 amino acids: CASSPAGDGNEQYF. The CDR3 DNA follows: TGTGCCAGCAGTCCAGCGGGAGACGGGAACGAGCAGTACTTC.

This clone occurred once. The chain has TRBV5-5 and TRBJ2-2, with 9 bases lining up with TRBD2. The J segment lost 1 base and the V segment lost 2 bases, leaving 9 bases of the junction unmatched. From germline, CDR1 is SGHKS and CDR2 YYEKEE (reference sequence). The CDR3 contains 18 residues. For the CDR3, the DNA is TGTGCCAGCAGCTTCAGGCTAGCGGGAACAATGAACACCGGGGAGCTGTTTTTT. This gives the protein CASSFRLAGTMNTGELFF.

This clone was recorded only once. The rearrangement joins TRBV10-1 to TRBJ2-1; 10 bases are a match to TRBD2. The CDR3 is made up of 16 amino acids. Germline V gene data show CDR1 as WNHNN and CDR2 as SYGVQD (reference sequence). Unmatched junction bases numbered 9, after V lost 2 bases and J lost 8 bases. The CDR3 DNA is TGCGCCAGCAGTGAGGGGTCTAGCGGGAGCGGGGATGAGCAGTTCTTC. Translation: CASSEGSSGSGDEQFF.

This clone was observed a few times. The J gene is TRBJ1-5, the V gene TRBV2, with a possible D match to TRBD1 (5 bases). V lost 9 bases and J lost 6, with 15 bases in between. Germline CDR1 and CDR2: SNHLY and FYNNEI. The length of the CDR3 is 13 residues. The CDR3 here is CASTQGPVQPQHF. CDR3 nucleotides: TGTGCCAGTACTCAGGGTCCCGTTCAGCCCCAGCATTTT.

This chain connects TRBV5-1 to TRBJ2-3; D remains unclear. Trimming shortened V by 4 bases and J by 6 bases, and 15 bases separated the two germline ends. Germline lookup yields CDR1 SGHRS and CDR2 YFSETQ. This CDR3 is 14 amino acids long. The CDR3 sequence: CASSPGRIDDTQYF. Here the CDR3 DNA reads TGCGCCAGCAGCCCGGGCCGGATTGACGATACGCAGTATTTT.

The chain joins TRBV9 to TRBJ1-1; D unresolved. V gave up 0 bases and J gave up 0 bases, with 9 bases separating them. The CDR3 spans 15 residues. Germline CDR1 reads SGDLS; CDR2 reads YYNGEE. The CDR3 protein is CASSVDPRLNTEAFF. The DNA of the CDR3 is TGTGCCAGCAGCGTAGATCCGCGCCTGAACACTGAAGCTTTCTTT.

The gene calls are TRBV15 and TRBJ2-5; D perhaps matches TRBD1 (6 bases). V lost 2 bases and J 2 bases, leaving 18 bases between the germline ends. The CDR3 has 17 amino acids. Germline CDR1 LNHNV, CDR2 YYDKDF (reference sequence). The CDR3 DNA reads as TGTGCCACCAGCAGACCACAACCCGGGACATTACAAGAGACCCAGTACTTC. Protein sequence: CATSRPQPGTLQETQYF. Filled out from reference TRBV15 and TRBJ2-5, the complete variable domain reads DAMVIQNPRYQVTQFGKPVTLSCSQTLNHNVMYWYQQKSSQAPKLLFHYYDKDFNNEADTPDNFQSRRPNTSFCFLDIRSPGLGDTAMYLCATSRPQPGTLQETQYFGPGTRLLVL.

V gene TRBV5-1 combines with J gene TRBJ2-1; perhaps TRBD2 as D (5 bases). The V end lost 0 bases, the J end lost 7 bases, and 26 bases lay between the germline ends. Germline V gene sequence: CDR1 SGHRS, CDR2 YFSETQ. CDR3 length equals 19 residues. Here the CDR3 DNA reads TGCGCCAGCAGCTTGGGGGCAGGACCCGGGCGGGCCCTGGGTAATGAGCAGTTCTTC. Translation: CASSLGAGPGRALGNEQFF.

The V call is TRBV6-5, the J call TRBJ1-6, with a tentative D call TRBD1 (5 bases). This CDR3 has 15 residues. Germline V gene lookup returns CDR1 MNHEY and CDR2 SVGAGI. V gave up 5 bases and J gave up 8 bases, with 16 bases separating them. The CDR3 DNA follows: TGTGCCAGCAGTCATTACCGGGACGGATATTCACCCCTCCACTTT. Protein product: CASSHYRDGYSPLHF.

This chain uses TRBV7-7 with TRBJ2-5; no definite D call. Germline assignment: CDR1 SSHAT and CDR2 FNYEAQ (reference sequence). The CDR3 is 13 residues long. Trimming stripped 5 bases from V and 5 bases from J, with 12 bases between. DNA of the CDR3: TGTGCCAGCAGCCGACGGATTCGGGAGACCCAGTACTTC. It is translated as CASSRRIRETQYF.

The chain employs TRBV14 and TRBJ2-7; TRBD2 is a possible D gene (5 bases). CDR3 length: 16 residues. The germline V gene has CDR1 SGHDN and CDR2 FVKESK. Trimming shortened V by 4 bases and J by 0 bases, and 16 bases separated the two germline ends. CDR3 sequence reads: CASSPSRGFHSYEQYF. The CDR3, as DNA: TGTGCCAGCAGCCCCTCTAGAGGGTTTCACTCCTACGAGCAGTACTTC.

The chain links TRBV19 to TRBJ2-1; 12 nucleotides match TRBD2. V dropped 7 bases and J dropped 5; count of bases not matched to a gene: 3. This CDR3 has 14 amino acids. Germline V gene lookup returns CDR1 LNHDA and CDR2 SQIVND (reference sequence). CDR3 sequence: CASTLAGGNNEQFF. CDR3 DNA sequence: TGTGCCAGTACTCTAGCGGGAGGGAACAATGAGCAGTTCTTC.

V gene TRBV28 combines with J gene TRBJ1-4; 8 bases align to TRBD1. CDR1 is MDHEN and CDR2 is SYDVKM in the germline V gene. This CDR3 has 15 residues. Germline trimming cut 4 bases from V and 5 bases from J; bases unmatched to any gene: 6. CDR3 protein: CASSSVQGENEKLFF. CDR3 coding DNA: TGTGCCAGCAGTTCAGTACAGGGGGAGAATGAAAAACTGTTTTTT.

V usage is TRBV27 and J usage is TRBJ2-1, with TRBD2 matching 13 bases. V was pared by 8 bases and J by 7 bases, with 8 bases of the junction left unmatched. CDR1 MNHEY and CDR2 SMNVEV come from the germline V gene (reference sequence). The CDR3 contains 15 residues. The CDR3 DNA reads as TGTGCCAGCCGTTCCGGGACTAGCGGGATAAATGAGCAGTTCTTC. The encoded protein is CASRSGTSGINEQFF.

This rearrangement joins TRBV29-1 to TRBJ2-2; D is tentatively TRBD1 or TRBD2 (5 bases each). V was pared by 7 bases and J by 0 bases, with 18 bases between. Germline V lookup: CDR1 SQVTM, CDR2 ANQGSEA. The CDR3 is 16 residues long. The CDR3 DNA is TGCAGCGCCGGGACCGCACTGAGGTCGAACACCGGGGAGCTGTTTTTT. It codes for CSAGTALRSNTGELFF.

The chain has TRBV5-1 and TRBJ2-6; D perhaps matches TRBD2 (5 bases). The CDR3 is 19 amino acids. The V gene lost 4 bases and the J gene lost 2 bases, with 22 bases spanning the gap. The germline V gene has CDR1 SGHRS and CDR2 YFSETQ. The CDR3 sequence: CASSKWSVGVMTGANVLTF. The CDR3 coding sequence is TGCGCCAGCAGCAAATGGAGTGTGGGAGTAATGACTGGGGCCAACGTCCTGACTTTC.

The chain carries TRBV4-1 and TRBJ2-1, with 8 bases identical to TRBD2. The V gene end was trimmed by 2 bases and the J gene end by 8 bases; junction bases not matched to a gene: 11. This CDR3 region has 16 residues. Looked up from germline, CDR1 is MGHRA and CDR2 is YSYEKL. The CDR3 DNA follows: TGCGCCAGCAGCCAACGGGGAGCGGGAGCGGTCCATGAGCAGTTCTTC. Its translation is CASSQRGAGAVHEQFF.

This clone was detected a few times. The chain employs TRBV5-1 and TRBJ2-1; D gene unclear. CDR3 length: 13 residues. Germline V lookup: CDR1 SGHRS, CDR2 YFSETQ. V was pared by 1 base and J by 5 bases, with 7 bases between. The CDR3 DNA reads as TGCGCCAGCAGCTTGTCTCTGAACAATGAGCAGTTCTTC. It specifies CASSLSLNNEQFF. The entire variable domain, with the rest obtained from reference TRBV5-1 and TRBJ2-1, is as follows: KAGVTQTPRYLIKTRGQQVTLSCSPISGHRSVSWYQQTPGQGLQFLFEYFSETQRNKGNFPGRFSGRQFSNSRSEMNVSTLELGDSALYLCASSLSLNNEQFFGPGTRLTVL.

The rearrangement joins TRBV5-1 to TRBJ1-5, with D possibly TRBD1 on 6 matching bases. The CDR3 has 14 residues. Trimming stripped 4 bases from V and 0 bases from J, with 8 bases between. CDR1 SGHRS and CDR2 YFSETQ come from the germline V gene. The CDR3 coding sequence is TGCGCCAGCAGCACAGGGCTTAGCAATCAGCCCCAGCATTTT. Translated: CASSTGLSNQPQHF. Supplemented by reference TRBV5-1 and TRBJ1-5, the full variable domain reads KAGVTQTPRYLIKTRGQQVTLSCSPISGHRSVSWYQQTPGQGLQFLFEYFSETQRNKGNFPGRFSGRQFSNSRSEMNVSTLELGDSALYLCASSTGLSNQPQHFGDGTRLSIL.

V gene TRBV7-9 combines with J gene TRBJ1-2, with TRBD1 matching over 11 bases. Germline V gene sequence: CDR1 SEHNR, CDR2 FQNEAQ (reference sequence). J gave up 7 bases and V 5 bases, and 3 bases lay outside the gene matches. The CDR3 totals 13 residues. The CDR3 DNA is TGTGCCAGCAGCCGGGACAGGGGGGGTGGCTACACCTTC. Residues: CASSRDRGGGYTF.

This chain links TRBV21-1 with TRBJ1-3. TRBV21-1 is described as a pseudogene. This CDR3 is built from 16 residues. CDR3 nucleotide sequence: TGTGCCCTGCACGTATGGGTGGCCGACCCTGGAAACACCATATATTTT. Residues: CALHVWVADPGNTIYF.

The V gene is TRBV28, the J gene TRBJ2-1; TRBD1 matches at 7 bases. The CDR3 extends over 14 amino acids. The V gene's germline CDR1 is MDHEN and CDR2 SYDVKM. Trimming at V came to 5 bases and at J to 5 bases, leaving 6 bases not matched to a gene. This CDR3 reads CASSPPDRDNEQFF. The CDR3 nucleotides are TGTGCCAGCAGTCCCCCTGACAGGGACAATGAGCAGTTCTTC.

The chain employs TRBV10-3 and TRBJ2-7; 8 nucleotides line up with TRBD1. The CDR3 is 14 amino acids. CDR1 is ENHRY, CDR2 SYGVKD, per germline. The junction had 12 bases not matched to a gene; V was cut back by 8 bases and J by 6 bases. The CDR3 coding sequence is TGTGCCATCGGTAGCCCGAAACAGGGGGGCGAGCAGTACTTC. Its translation is CAIGSPKQGGEQYF.

This chain joins TRBV5-6 and TRBJ2-3; unclear D gene. The V gene lost 1 base and the J gene lost 11 bases, with 11 bases spanning the gap. This CDR3 is built from 12 residues. Germline V gives CDR1 SGHDT, CDR2 YYEEEE. The CDR3 DNA is TGTGCCAGCAGCTTGAAAGCCTTAAGGCAGTATTTT. It encodes CASSLKALRQYF. Drawing the rest from reference TRBV5-6 and TRBJ2-3, the complete variable domain is DAGVTQSPTHLIKTRGQQVTLRCSPKSGHDTVSWYQQALGQGPQFIFQYYEEEERQRGNFPDRFSGHQFPNYSSELNVNALLLGDSALYLCASSLKALRQYFGPGTRLTVL.

This chain connects TRBV5-1 to TRBJ1-1; D is undetermined. Deletions cut 5 bases from V and 1 base from J, with 12 bases between. Per the germline V gene, CDR1 is SGHRS and CDR2 is YFSETQ. The CDR3 has 14 amino acids. CDR3 nucleotides: TGCGCCAGCAGGGTATCACACCGGAACACTGAAGCTTTCTTT. It translates to CASRVSHRNTEAFF.

This clone turned up a few times. V is TRBV28 and J is TRBJ1-2; TRBD1 matches 7 bases. Germline CDR1 is MDHEN and CDR2 is SYDVKM. This CDR3 comprises 13 residues. The trim removed 6 bases at V and 3 bases at J, leaving 4 bases unmatched. This CDR3 is CASRMGTDYGYTF. The CDR3 DNA sequence: TGTGCCAGCAGGATGGGGACAGACTATGGCTACACCTTC.